A selection of T cell receptor beta chains follows, all from one sample in a study of breast tumors, draining lymph nodes, adjacent tissues. TCRdb re-derived calls from the multiplex PCR reads in MiXCR, one entry per CDR3 protein. This table holds some 200,000 distinct CDR3 sequences, around 29% found once. Specimen: axillary lymph node tissue. Source of these receptors: a female donor with breast cancer. Some clones in this sample may be carry-over from other donors' samples. Both conserved end residues are part of each CDR3. The order of the fields is clone size, J gene, V gene, D gene, CDR3 length, CDR3 protein, CDR3 DNA. The D gene is left open where the match is weak. Rows give clone size only sometimes, using once, few, many, or a class for an expanded clone.

clone_size: -
j_call: TRBJ2-2
v_call: TRBV3-2
d_call: -
cdr3_length: 19
cdr3_aa: CASSQDPIRTSGFTGELFF
cdr3_nt: TGTGCCAGCAGCCAAGATCCGATTAGGACTAGCGGGTTCACCGGGGAGCTGTTTTTT

clone_size: many
j_call: TRBJ2-3
v_call: TRBV18
d_call: TRBD2
cdr3_length: 12
cdr3_aa: CASSGTKDTQYF
cdr3_nt: TGTGCCAGCTCCGGGACTAAAGATACGCAGTATTTT

clone_size: many
j_call: TRBJ2-5
v_call: TRBV29-1
d_call: TRBD2
cdr3_length: 14
cdr3_aa: CSSHASGGRETQYF
cdr3_nt: TGCAGCTCCCACGCTAGCGGGGGGCGGGAGACCCAGTACTTC

clone_size: many
j_call: TRBJ1-4
v_call: TRBV3-1
d_call: -
cdr3_length: 14
cdr3_aa: CASSQSRGVKVLFF
cdr3_nt: TGTGCCAGCAGCCAAAGTAGGGGGGTCAAGGTACTGTTTTTT

clone_size: -
j_call: TRBJ1-2
v_call: TRBV5-8
d_call: -
cdr3_length: 14
cdr3_aa: CASSFQQASYGYTF
cdr3_nt: TGTGCCAGCAGTTTCCAACAGGCCTCCTATGGCTACACCTTC

clone_size: -
j_call: TRBJ2-5
v_call: TRBV20-1
d_call: TRBD2
cdr3_length: 15
cdr3_aa: CSAPGLNLVTETQYF
cdr3_nt: TGCAGTGCTCCGGGACTAAACCTCGTTACGGAGACCCAGTACTTC

clone_size: -
j_call: TRBJ2-3
v_call: TRBV12-3/TRBV12-4
d_call: TRBD2
cdr3_length: 15
cdr3_aa: CASNSGTSETDTQYF
cdr3_nt: TGTGCCAGCAATTCCGGGACTAGCGAAACAGATACGCAGTATTTT

clone_size: many
j_call: TRBJ1-3
v_call: TRBV20-1
d_call: -
cdr3_length: 15
cdr3_aa: CSARDRAGSGNTIYF
cdr3_nt: TGCAGTGCTAGAGATCGGGCAGGTTCTGGAAACACCATATATTTT

clone_size: many
j_call: TRBJ1-2
v_call: TRBV25-1
d_call: TRBD1
cdr3_length: 15
cdr3_aa: CASRSPGQGAGGYTF
cdr3_nt: TGTGCCAGCAGATCACCGGGACAGGGGGCAGGGGGCTACACCTTC

clone_size: -
j_call: TRBJ2-7
v_call: TRBV20-1
d_call: -
cdr3_length: 14
cdr3_aa: CSAPTGGFSSEQYF
cdr3_nt: TGCAGTGCTCCGACAGGCGGCTTCTCCTCCGAGCAGTACTTC

clone_size: many
j_call: TRBJ2-5
v_call: TRBV7-9
d_call: -
cdr3_length: 12
cdr3_aa: CASSLTGGDQYF
cdr3_nt: TGTGCCAGCAGCTTAACAGGGGGGGACCAGTACTTC

clone_size: once
j_call: TRBJ1-6
v_call: TRBV5-1
d_call: TRBD1
cdr3_length: 16
cdr3_aa: CASSLDRGRGNSPLHF
cdr3_nt: TGCGCCAGCAGCTTGGACAGGGGCCGGGGCAATTCACCCCTCCACTTT

clone_size: few
j_call: TRBJ1-1
v_call: TRBV7-8
d_call: -
cdr3_length: 15
cdr3_aa: CASSPTGGRGTEAFF
cdr3_nt: TGTGCCAGCAGCCCAACGGGGGGCAGGGGCACTGAAGCTTTCTTT

clone_size: few
j_call: TRBJ2-7
v_call: TRBV27
d_call: -
cdr3_length: 14
cdr3_aa: CASSLKTGYYEQYF
cdr3_nt: TGTGCCAGCAGTCTTAAAACGGGTTACTACGAGCAGTACTTC

clone_size: many
j_call: TRBJ1-2
v_call: TRBV20-1
d_call: -
cdr3_length: 15
cdr3_aa: CSAPYPWGMGYGYTF
cdr3_nt: TGCAGTGCTCCATACCCTTGGGGAATGGGTTATGGCTACACCTTC

clone_size: many
j_call: TRBJ2-7
v_call: TRBV20-1
d_call: -
cdr3_length: 16
cdr3_aa: CSAEAPNRGHSYEQYF
cdr3_nt: TGCAGTGCTGAAGCTCCAAACCGGGGACACTCCTACGAGCAGTACTTC